This T cell receptor (beta chain) was found in a study of early T cells in non-severe SARS-CoV-2 infection. In the study overall: Unsorted whole-blood RNA was sequenced in bulk, leaving chains unpaired. Study-wide results and caveats: Lookups in VDJdb leaned toward anti-spike CD8 responses and missed private and CD4 specificities.

Separate cDNA molecules each had unique molecular identifiers attached to them. From the 5' RACE reads, TCRdb called clonotypes with MiXCR, one entry per CDR3 protein. The sample contains tens of thousands of distinct CDR3 sequences, approximately 12% of which appear only once. A few counts support this clonotype. Antigen specificity is unknown. The sample was whole blood. This receptor was obtained from an adult who was a healthcare worker with PCR-confirmed SARS-CoV-2 infection or an uninfected control (not recorded which).

The CDR3 DNA follows: TGTGCCAGCAGCTACTACACAGGGACGAACACTGAAGCTTTCTTT. This translates into CASSYYTGTNTEAFF. The genes are TRBV7-9 and TRBJ1-1; D perhaps matches TRBD1 (6 bases). V was shortened by 4 bases and J by 1 base, with 13 bases between the two germline ends. Germline CDR1 SEHNR, CDR2 FQNEAQ (reference sequence). The CDR3 loop spans 15 amino acids. The full variable domain, its missing parts supplied by reference TRBV7-9 and TRBJ1-1, is DTGVSQNPRHKITKRGQNVTFRCDPISEHNRLYWYRQTLGQGPEFLTYFQNEAQLEKSRLLSDRFSAERPKGSFSTLEIQRTEQGDSAMYLCASSYYTGTNTEAFFGQGTRLTVV.